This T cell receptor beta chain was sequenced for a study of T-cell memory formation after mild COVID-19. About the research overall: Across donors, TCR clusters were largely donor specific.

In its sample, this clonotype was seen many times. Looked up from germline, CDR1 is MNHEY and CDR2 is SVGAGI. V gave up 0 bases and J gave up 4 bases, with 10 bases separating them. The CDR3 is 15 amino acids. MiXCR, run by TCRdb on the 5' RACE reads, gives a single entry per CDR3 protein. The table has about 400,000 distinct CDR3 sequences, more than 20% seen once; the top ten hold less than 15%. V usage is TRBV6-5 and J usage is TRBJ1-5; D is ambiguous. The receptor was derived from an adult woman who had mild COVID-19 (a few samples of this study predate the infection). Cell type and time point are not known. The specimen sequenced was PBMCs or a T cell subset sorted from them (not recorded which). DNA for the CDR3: TGTGCCAGCAGTTACTCGGGCAGGCATAATCAGCCCCAGCATTTT. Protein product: CASSYSGRHNQPQHF.